Detailed here is one TCR beta chain. The sample holds many counts of this clonotype. The antigen this receptor binds is unknown. The input lacks base qualities; no much larger clone sits a single base away. A history of other malignancies or of prior chemotherapy or radiotherapy was absent in all patients, and node-negative disease was shown on CT and PET/CT in all patients. At each of the two time points, 5.5 to 7.5 milliliters of peripheral venous blood were collected into EDTA tubes. PBMCs were isolated by Ficoll-Paque Plus density-gradient centrifugation. Right after collection, samples were kept at -80 degrees C until analysis. For this chain, trimming is 9 bases at the V end and 8 bases at the J end, and the number of junction bases without a gene match is 11. The CDR3 spans 14 residues, from the cysteine through the phenylalanine. Here the CDR3 DNA is all that survives: 42 bases in frame from base 1. CDR1 is given as MDHEN and CDR2 as SYDVKM, both from the germline V gene.

This entry is derived from a study of prognosis after radiotherapy for stage I lung cancer (dated by TCRdb to 2020 to 2022). About the investigation overall: Between April 2018 and January 2019, around 19 stage I NSCLC patients were enrolled in Nanjing, China. In fourteen patients the disease was a newly diagnosed primary stage I lung tumor, whereas several had oligometastatic NSCLC following surgical resection of the primary tumor. All patients were considered medically inoperable, owing to comorbidities in approximately 13 and refusal of surgery in seven or eight. Ages in the cohort of over ten men and about 6 women ranged from about 50 to 85 years, with a median of 74. Squamous cell carcinoma histology was identified in 6 to 8 patients, and adenocarcinoma histology was identified in some 11 patients. SBRT was given in 3 to 5 fractions with a biologically effective dose of at least 100 Gy, using image-guided IMRT or VMAT. SBRT was not combined with any concurrent therapy in any patient. Four of the 19 patients developed distant metastases after SBRT, at a median of about 7 months; the other 15 showed no significant progression. This study profiled peripheral blood TCR beta repertoires from stage I NSCLC patients before and after stereotactic body radiotherapy and linked the repertoires to distant failure. The study sequenced about 38 blood samples from some 20 patients, one before and one after SBRT per patient.

The TCR beta CDR3 region was amplified from genomic DNA by two rounds of multiplex PCR. In the first round of PCR, primers specific to each TRBV and TRBJ gene were used, and the primer sequences are filed in Chinese patent CN105087789A. Universal primers were used in the second round of PCR. The Roche High Pure PCR Template Preparation Kit was used to extract genomic DNA from frozen PBMCs. An Illumina HiSeq 3000 was used to sequence the libraries paired-end with 151 bp reads. As for the authors' bioinformatics: CutAdapt was used to remove raw reads lacking the multiplex PCR primer sequences. PEAR was used to merge high-quality paired reads into contigs. By aligning each contig to reference sequences, MiXCR assigned the TRB V, D and J gene segments to that contig. CDR3 sequences were clustered by base quality and sequence similarity to remove sequencing errors. Diversity was measured as Shannon entropy normalized by the natural log of productive TCR sequence number. Clonality was computed as one minus the ratio of Shannon entropy to the natural log of the number of unique clonotypes. Using the Youden index from ROC curves, the researchers picked the repertoire-metric cut-offs for progression-free survival, and all analyses were carried out in R 3.5.3. TCRdb's own reprocessing of the public reads used fastp at Q25 and MiXCR and kept productive beta chains. When rows share a CDR3 protein, they turn into one entry using the most common DNA and genes. The V and J calls shown here were made by TCRdb, not taken from the authors' results. The sample table shows over 30,000 distinct CDR3 sequences, and roughly 25% are seen once. Around a quarter of the sample is held by the ten biggest clonotypes.

General study outcomes and caveats: The study was limited by the small cohort and short follow-up, and independent validation of the study findings is required. Post-SBRT Shannon entropy and its change from baseline were lower in patients who developed distant metastases; baseline Shannon entropy was not associated with metastases. Differences by metastasis status were reportedly seen in TRBV and TRBJ usage frequencies, involving two V genes at baseline and, after SBRT, eight to ten V genes and two J genes. None of the reported P values were adjusted for multiple comparisons. Whether the expanded TCR clones were tumor-specific was not determined. A decrease in unique TCR clone counts was observed after SBRT (median 10,088 before versus roughly 6,900 after; Wilcoxon paired P=0.011).

The sequence derives from a donor aged 50 or older with non-small cell lung cancer. Sequencing used PBMCs, obtained before or after stereotactic body radiation therapy (not recorded which). The chain uses TRBV28 and TRBJ2-1; TRBD2 lines up with 9 middle nucleotides. The base sequence is TGTGCCAGTTTGGATAGCGGGAGCTTCGATGAGCAGTTCTTC. It is translated as CASLDSGSFDEQFF.